This T cell receptor beta chain was sequenced in a study of PD-1 blockade in classical Hodgkin lymphoma. Study conclusions and caveats: CD4+ TCR diversity climbed significantly by C4D1, unlike CD8+ TCR diversity. Prior to therapy, complete responders displayed diversity much like that of newly diagnosed patients.

The assay was immunoSEQ multiplex PCR, and TCRdb's table has in-frame clones only and misses some. The profile shows 40,000 to 55,000 clones, 70% to 80% of them singletons. The time point: cycle 4 day 1 (C4D1), after more than five weeks of nivolumab. All trial patients relapsed after autologous stem cell transplantation. As regards this clone: Its antigen is not identified.

Germline V lookup: CDR1 SGHRS, CDR2 YFSETQ. This CDR3 comprises 17 residues. V was cut by 3 bases and J by 4 bases, with 20 bases left in between. The gene calls are TRBV5-1 and TRBJ2-1, with D possibly matching TRBD2 (5 bases). This receptor was obtained from a human donor with classical Hodgkin lymphoma. Sequenced material: peripheral blood mononuclear cells (PBMCs), taken before the fourth cycle of nivolumab. The chain's CDR3 is CASSSRIRGTGYNEQFF. CDR3 sequence (DNA): TGCGCCAGCAGCTCGAGAATTCGGGGAACGGGATACAATGAGCAGTTCTTC.